This paragraph reports one TCR beta chain. Its antigen is not known. The donors were part of the validation cohort, which consisted of roughly 120 subjects and was separate from the first cohort of about 720 subjects. The data are from a study of cytomegalovirus exposure and HLA in healthy donors. General observations from the study: Within the 100 to 150 validation repertoires, first-cohort TCR clusters tended to co-occur, according to a later analysis. In vitro data verified three CMV-associated chains as specific for CMV antigens. Some public TCRs appeared in many individuals, while most sequences were rare.

Sequenced by immunoSEQ multiplex PCR; TCRdb stores in-frame clones only, minus some. The data hold roughly 260,000 clones, with about 87% observed a single time. Trimming took 8 bases from V and 5 from J, leaving 19 bases between them. CDR3 length equals 14 residues. CDR1 and CDR2 (germline): MDHEN, SYDVKM. The chain carries TRBV28 and TRBJ2-7; D unresolved. This TCR was recovered from a man aged 18 to 29 in good health and CMV-seronegative. The sequenced sample consisted of PBMCs. CDR3 sequence (DNA): TGTGCCAGCGCTAGTCCCCCGGTTATGAACGAGCAGTACTTC. It codes for CASASPPVMNEQYF.